This T cell receptor (beta chain) stems from a study of molecular identifiers for immune sequencing clone quantification. Naive CD8 T cells were picked out by sorting for CD8+CD4-CCR7+CD45RA+. The CDR3 contains 16 residues. CDR1 and CDR2 (germline): KGHSH, LQKENI. V was trimmed by 0 bases and J by 0 bases, leaving 10 bases between them. One entry per CDR3 protein, called by TCRdb with MiXCR from the PCR reads. The sample lists 490,000 or so distinct CDR3 sequences; 20% to 25% were seen once. The receptor was derived from a human donor in good health. Some libraries in this study had Jurkat cell RNA spiked in. The chain joins TRBV18 to TRBJ2-3, with unresolved D. Material: naive CD8+ T cells from blood, with Jurkat cell RNA spiked in. Subset given: FACS-sorted CD8+CD4-CCR7+CD45RA+ naive T cells. Here the CDR3 DNA reads TGTGCCAGCTCACCACCGAAGACATTTAGCACAGATACGCAGTATTTT. Protein product: CASSPPKTFSTDTQYF.